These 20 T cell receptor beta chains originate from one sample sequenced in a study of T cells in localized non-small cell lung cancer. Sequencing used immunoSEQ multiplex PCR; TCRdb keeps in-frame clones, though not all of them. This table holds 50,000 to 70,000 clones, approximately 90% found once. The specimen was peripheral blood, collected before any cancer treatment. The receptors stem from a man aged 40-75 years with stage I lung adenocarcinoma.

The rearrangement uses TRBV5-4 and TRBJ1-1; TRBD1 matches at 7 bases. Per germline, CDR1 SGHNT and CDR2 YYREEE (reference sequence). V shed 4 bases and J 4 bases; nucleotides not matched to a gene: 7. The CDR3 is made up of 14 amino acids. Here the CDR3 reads CASSRRQGGTEAFF. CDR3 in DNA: TGTGCCAGCAGCCGGCGACAGGGCGGCACTGAAGCTTTCTTT.

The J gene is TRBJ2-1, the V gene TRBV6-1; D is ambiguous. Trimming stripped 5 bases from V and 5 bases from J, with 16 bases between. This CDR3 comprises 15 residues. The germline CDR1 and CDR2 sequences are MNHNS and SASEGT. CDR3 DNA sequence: TGTGCCAGCAGTCTCAATTCGGGTCTCGACAATGAGCAGTTCTTC. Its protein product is CASSLNSGLDNEQFF.

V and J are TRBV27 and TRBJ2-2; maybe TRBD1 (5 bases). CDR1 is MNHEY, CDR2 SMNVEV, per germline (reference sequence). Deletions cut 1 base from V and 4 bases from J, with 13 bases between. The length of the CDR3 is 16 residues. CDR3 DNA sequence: TGTGCCAGCAGTTTATATTCAGGGTCGGGCACCGGGGAGCTGTTTTTT. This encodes CASSLYSGSGTGELFF.

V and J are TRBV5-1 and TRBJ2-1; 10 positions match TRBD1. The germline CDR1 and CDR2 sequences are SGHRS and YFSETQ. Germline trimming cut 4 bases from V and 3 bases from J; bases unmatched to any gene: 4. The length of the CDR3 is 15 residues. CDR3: CASSRGQGIYNEQFF. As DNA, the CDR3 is TGCGCCAGCAGCAGGGGACAGGGGATCTACAATGAGCAGTTCTTC.

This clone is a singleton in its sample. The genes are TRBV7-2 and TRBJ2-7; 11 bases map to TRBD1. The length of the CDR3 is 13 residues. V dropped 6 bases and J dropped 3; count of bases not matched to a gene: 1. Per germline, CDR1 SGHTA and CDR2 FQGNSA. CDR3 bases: TGTGCCAGCAGGGGACAGGGGGGCTACGAGCAGTACTTC. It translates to CASRGQGGYEQYF.

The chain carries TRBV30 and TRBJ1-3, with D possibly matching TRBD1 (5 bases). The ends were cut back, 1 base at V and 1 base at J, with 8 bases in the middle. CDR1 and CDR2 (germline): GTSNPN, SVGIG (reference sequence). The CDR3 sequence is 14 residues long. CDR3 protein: CAWSAGGSGNTIYF. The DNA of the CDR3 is TGTGCCTGGAGTGCGGGGGGGTCTGGAAACACCATATATTTT.

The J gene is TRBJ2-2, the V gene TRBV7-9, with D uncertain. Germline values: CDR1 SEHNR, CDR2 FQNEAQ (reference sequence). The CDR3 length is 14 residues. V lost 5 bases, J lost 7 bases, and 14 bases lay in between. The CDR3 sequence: CASSQTIPYGELFF. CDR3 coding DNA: TGTGCCAGCAGCCAAACAATACCGTACGGGGAGCTGTTTTTT.

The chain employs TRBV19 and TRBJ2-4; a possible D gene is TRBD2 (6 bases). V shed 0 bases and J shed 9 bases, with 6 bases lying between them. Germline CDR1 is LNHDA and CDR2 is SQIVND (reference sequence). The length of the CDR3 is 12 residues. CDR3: CASSIEGGIQYF. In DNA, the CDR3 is TGTGCCAGTAGTATAGAGGGGGGCATTCAGTACTTC.

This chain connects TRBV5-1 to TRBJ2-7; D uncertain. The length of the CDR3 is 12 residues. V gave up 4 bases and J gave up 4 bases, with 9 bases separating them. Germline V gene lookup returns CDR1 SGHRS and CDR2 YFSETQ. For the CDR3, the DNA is TGCGCCAGCAGCGCCCCGGATTACGAGCAGTACTTC. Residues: CASSAPDYEQYF.

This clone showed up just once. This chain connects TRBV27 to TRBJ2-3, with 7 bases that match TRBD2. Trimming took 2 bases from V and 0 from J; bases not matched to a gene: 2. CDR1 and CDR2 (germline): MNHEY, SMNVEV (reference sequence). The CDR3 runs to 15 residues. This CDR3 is CASSLTSVSTDTQYF. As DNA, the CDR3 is TGTGCCAGCAGTTTAACTAGCGTCAGCACAGATACGCAGTATTTT.

CDR3 loop: CASSVSGIRETQYF. CDR3 nucleotides: TGTGCCAGCAGCGTAAGCGGGATTAGAGAGACCCAGTACTTC. The V gene is TRBV9, the J gene TRBJ2-5; 7 nucleotides align to TRBD2. J lost 4 bases, V lost 1 base, and 4 bases had no gene match. CDR3 length: 14 residues. Germline V lookup: CDR1 SGDLS, CDR2 YYNGEE.

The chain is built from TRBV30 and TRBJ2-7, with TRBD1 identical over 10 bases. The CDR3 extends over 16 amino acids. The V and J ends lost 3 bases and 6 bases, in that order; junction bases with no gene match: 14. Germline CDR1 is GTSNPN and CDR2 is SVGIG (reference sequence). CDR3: CAWRATTGGIFSEQYF. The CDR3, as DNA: TGTGCCTGGAGGGCCACGACAGGGGGCATCTTCTCCGAGCAGTACTTC.

CDR3 sequence reads: CAWSVGGYLSNQPQHF. In DNA, the CDR3 is TGTGCCTGGAGTGTAGGGGGATACCTTAGCAATCAGCCCCAGCATTTT. The chain joins TRBV30 to TRBJ1-5, with D maybe TRBD1 (6 bases). The CDR3 has 16 residues. Germline CDR1 GTSNPN, CDR2 SVGIG (reference sequence). The V gene lost 0 bases and the J gene lost 0 bases, with 12 bases spanning the gap.

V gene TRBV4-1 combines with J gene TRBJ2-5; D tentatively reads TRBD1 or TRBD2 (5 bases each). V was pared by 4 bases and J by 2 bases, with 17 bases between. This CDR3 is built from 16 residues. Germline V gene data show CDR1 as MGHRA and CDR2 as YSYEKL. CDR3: CASSPGNRQQQETQYF. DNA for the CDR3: TGCGCCAGCAGCCCGGGAAATAGACAGCAGCAAGAGACCCAGTACTTC.

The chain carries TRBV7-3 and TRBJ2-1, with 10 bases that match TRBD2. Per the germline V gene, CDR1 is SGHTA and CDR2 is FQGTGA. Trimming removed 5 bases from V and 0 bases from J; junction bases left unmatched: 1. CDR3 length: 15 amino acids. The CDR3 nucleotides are TGTGCCAGCAGCCCTAGCGGGAGCTCCTACAATGAGCAGTTCTTC. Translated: CASSPSGSSYNEQFF.

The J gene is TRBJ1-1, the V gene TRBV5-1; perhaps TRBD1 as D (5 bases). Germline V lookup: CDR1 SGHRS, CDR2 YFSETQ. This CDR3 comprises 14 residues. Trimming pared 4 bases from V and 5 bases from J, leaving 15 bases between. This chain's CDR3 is CASSIQGGRTEAFF. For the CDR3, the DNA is TGCGCCAGCAGCATCCAGGGAGGACGGACTGAAGCTTTCTTT.

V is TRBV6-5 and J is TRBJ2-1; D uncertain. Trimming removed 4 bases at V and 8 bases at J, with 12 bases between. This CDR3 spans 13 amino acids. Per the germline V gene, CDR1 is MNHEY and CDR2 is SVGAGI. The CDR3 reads CASSFSNLDEQFF. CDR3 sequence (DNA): TGTGCCAGCAGTTTCAGCAACCTGGATGAGCAGTTCTTC.

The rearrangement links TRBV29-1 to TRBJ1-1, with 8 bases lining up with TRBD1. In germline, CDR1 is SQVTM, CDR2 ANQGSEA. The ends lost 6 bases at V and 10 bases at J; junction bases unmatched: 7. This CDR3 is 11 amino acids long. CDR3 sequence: CSVRTGRGAFF. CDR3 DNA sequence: TGCAGCGTCCGGACAGGGAGGGGAGCTTTCTTT.

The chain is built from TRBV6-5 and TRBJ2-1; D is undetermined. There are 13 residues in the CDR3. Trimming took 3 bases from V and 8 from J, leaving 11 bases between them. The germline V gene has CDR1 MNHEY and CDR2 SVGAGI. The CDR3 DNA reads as TGTGCCAGCAGTTATTTGGAGTGGGATGAGCAGTTCTTC. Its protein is CASSYLEWDEQFF.

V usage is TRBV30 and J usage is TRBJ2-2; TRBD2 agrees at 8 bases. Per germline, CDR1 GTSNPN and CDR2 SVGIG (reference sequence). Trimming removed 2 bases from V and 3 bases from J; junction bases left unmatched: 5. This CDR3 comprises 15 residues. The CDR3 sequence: CAWSPAGVYTGELFF. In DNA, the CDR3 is TGTGCCTGGAGTCCAGCGGGAGTATACACCGGGGAGCTGTTTTTT.